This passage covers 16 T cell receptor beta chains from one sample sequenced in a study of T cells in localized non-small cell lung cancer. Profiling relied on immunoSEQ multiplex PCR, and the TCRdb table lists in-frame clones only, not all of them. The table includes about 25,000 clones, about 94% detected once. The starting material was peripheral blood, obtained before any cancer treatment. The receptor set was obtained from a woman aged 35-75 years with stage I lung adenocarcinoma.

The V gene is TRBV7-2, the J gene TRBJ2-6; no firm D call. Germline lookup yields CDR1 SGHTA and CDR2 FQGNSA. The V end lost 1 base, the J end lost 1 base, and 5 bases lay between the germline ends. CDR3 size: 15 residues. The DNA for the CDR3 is TGTGCCAGCAGCTTAGTAGGTTCTGGGGCCAACGTCCTGACTTTC. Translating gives CASSLVGSGANVLTF.

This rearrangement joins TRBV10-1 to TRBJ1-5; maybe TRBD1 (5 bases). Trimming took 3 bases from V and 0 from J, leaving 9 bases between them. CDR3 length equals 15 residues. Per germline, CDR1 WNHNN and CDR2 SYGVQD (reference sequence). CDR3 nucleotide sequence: TGCGCCAGCAGTGATGGGGACCCTAGCAATCAGCCCCAGCATTTT. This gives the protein CASSDGDPSNQPQHF.

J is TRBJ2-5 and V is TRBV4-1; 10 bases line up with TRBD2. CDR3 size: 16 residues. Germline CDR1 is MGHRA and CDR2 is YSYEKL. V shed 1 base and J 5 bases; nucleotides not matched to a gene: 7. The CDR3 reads CASSQGASGSYETQYF. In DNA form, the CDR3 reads TGCGCCAGCAGCCAAGGGGCTAGCGGGAGTTACGAGACCCAGTACTTC.

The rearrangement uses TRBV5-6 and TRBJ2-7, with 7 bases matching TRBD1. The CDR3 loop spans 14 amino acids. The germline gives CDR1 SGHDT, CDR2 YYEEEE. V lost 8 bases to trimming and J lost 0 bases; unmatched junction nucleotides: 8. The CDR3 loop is CASARGQFSYEQYF. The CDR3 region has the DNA TGTGCCAGTGCTAGGGGGCAATTCTCCTACGAGCAGTACTTC.

This chain's CDR3 is CASSPSGRSSDTQYF. In DNA, the CDR3 is TGTGCCAGCAGCCCTAGCGGGAGATCCTCAGATACGCAGTATTTT. The chain has TRBV9 and TRBJ2-3; 10 nucleotides align to TRBD2. This CDR3 has 15 amino acids. Germline V CDR1 and CDR2: SGDLS, YYNGEE. J was trimmed by 4 bases and V by 4 bases; bases with no gene match: 6.

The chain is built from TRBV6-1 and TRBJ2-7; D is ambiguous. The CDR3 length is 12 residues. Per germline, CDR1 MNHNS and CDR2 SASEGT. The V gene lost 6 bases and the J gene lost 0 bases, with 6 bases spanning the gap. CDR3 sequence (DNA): TGTGCCAGCAGAGAGAGCTCCTACGAGCAGTACTTC. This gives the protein CASRESSYEQYF.

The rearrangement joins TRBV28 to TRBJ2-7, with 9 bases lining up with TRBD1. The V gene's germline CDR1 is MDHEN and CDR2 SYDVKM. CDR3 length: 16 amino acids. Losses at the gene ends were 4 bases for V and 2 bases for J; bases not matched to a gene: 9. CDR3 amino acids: CASSWNRDRVTYEQYF. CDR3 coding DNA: TGTGCCAGCAGTTGGAACCGGGACAGGGTAACCTACGAGCAGTACTTC.

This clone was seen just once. The CDR3 DNA follows: TGTGCCAGCGCAAGACAGCCGGGAAGTGACTATGGCTACACCTTC. Its translation is CASARQPGSDYGYTF. This chain joins TRBV18 and TRBJ1-2; a weak D match, TRBD1 (5 bases). The CDR3 has 15 amino acids. CDR1 and CDR2 (germline): KGHSH, LQKENI. Trimming took 8 bases from V and 3 from J, leaving 19 bases between them.

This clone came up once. Written as DNA, the CDR3 is TGTGCCAGCAGGGGGGGAGGCGGGAGGGACTACGAGCAGTACTTC. Translation: CASRGGGGRDYEQYF. The J gene is TRBJ2-7, the V gene TRBV28, with 9 nucleotides matching TRBD2. The CDR3 spans 15 residues. Losses at the gene ends were 6 bases for V and 3 bases for J; bases not matched to a gene: 9. Germline CDR1 reads MDHEN; CDR2 reads SYDVKM.

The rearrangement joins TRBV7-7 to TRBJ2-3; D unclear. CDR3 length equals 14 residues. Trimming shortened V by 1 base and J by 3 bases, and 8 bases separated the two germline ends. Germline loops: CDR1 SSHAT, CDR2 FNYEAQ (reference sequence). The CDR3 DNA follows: TGTGCCAGCAGCTTAGGAGCGTCGACAGATACGCAGTATTTT. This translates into CASSLGASTDTQYF.

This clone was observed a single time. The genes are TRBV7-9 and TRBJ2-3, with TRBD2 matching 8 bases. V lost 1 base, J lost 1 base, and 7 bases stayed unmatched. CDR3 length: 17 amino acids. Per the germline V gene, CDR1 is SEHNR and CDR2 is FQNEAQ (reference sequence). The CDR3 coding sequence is TGTGCCAGCAGCTTAGATCGGCTAGCGGGTCGCACAGATACGCAGTATTTT. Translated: CASSLDRLAGRTDTQYF.

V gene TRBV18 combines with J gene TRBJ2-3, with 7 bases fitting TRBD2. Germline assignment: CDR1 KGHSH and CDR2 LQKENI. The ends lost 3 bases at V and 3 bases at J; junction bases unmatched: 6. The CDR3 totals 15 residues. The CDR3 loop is CASSPVAGGTDTQYF. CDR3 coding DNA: TGTGCCAGCTCACCCGTGGCCGGGGGGACAGATACGCAGTATTTT.

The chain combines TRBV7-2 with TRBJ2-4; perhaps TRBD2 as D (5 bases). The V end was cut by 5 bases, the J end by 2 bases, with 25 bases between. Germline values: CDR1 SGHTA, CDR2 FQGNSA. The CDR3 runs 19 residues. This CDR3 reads CASSLPKHIFWETKNIQYF. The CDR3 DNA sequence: TGTGCCAGCAGCCTCCCGAAACACATATTTTGGGAGACCAAAAACATTCAGTACTTC.

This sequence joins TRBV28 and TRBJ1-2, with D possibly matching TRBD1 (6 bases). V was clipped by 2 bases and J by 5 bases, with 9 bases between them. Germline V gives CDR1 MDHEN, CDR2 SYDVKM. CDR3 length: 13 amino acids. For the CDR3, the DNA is TGTGCCAGCAGTTTAACAGGGAAGTATGGCTACACCTTC. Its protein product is CASSLTGKYGYTF.

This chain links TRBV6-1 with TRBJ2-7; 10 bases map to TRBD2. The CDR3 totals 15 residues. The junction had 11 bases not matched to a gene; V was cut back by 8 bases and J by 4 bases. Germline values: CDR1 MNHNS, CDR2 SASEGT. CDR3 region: CASQSQAGGGYEQYF. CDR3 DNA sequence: TGTGCCAGCCAGTCGCAAGCGGGAGGGGGTTACGAGCAGTACTTC.

CDR3 loop: CASSLLGYEQYF. CDR3 coding DNA: TGTGCCAGCAGTTTGTTGGGGTACGAGCAGTACTTC. V gene TRBV28 combines with J gene TRBJ2-7; D remains ambiguous. V lost 3 bases, J lost 4 bases, and 7 bases lay in between. CDR1 and CDR2 from the germline V gene are MDHEN and SYDVKM. The CDR3 is 12 amino acids.